The 21 T cell receptor beta chains listed next were all sequenced from one sample in a study of kidney transplant recipient with SARS-CoV-2 infection. Each CDR3 protein is one row after TCRdb ran MiXCR on the reads. The sample holds approximately 250,000 distinct CDR3 sequences; roughly 26% are singletons and the top ten take under 7.5%. The specimen comprised a blood sample, sampled at baseline and between days 110 and 120 from a kidney transplant recipient. Receptors were obtained from a male patient younger than 45 who had COVID-19 and was a kidney transplant recipient. Some T cells may trace back to the graft donor.

This clonotype was seen many times. The V and J genes are TRBV9 and TRBJ2-7, with 7 bases lining up with TRBD2. This CDR3 is 14 amino acids long. With 3 bases clipped from V and 7 bases from J, the junction kept 10 bases outside the gene matches. Per germline, CDR1 SGDLS and CDR2 YYNGEE. The CDR3 DNA is TGTGCCAGCAGCGGCCAGGCGGGAGAATGGGAGCAGTACTTC. Amino acid sequence: CASSGQAGEWEQYF.

This clonotype was found many times. The chain combines TRBV6-4 with TRBJ2-7; TRBD2 is a possible D gene (6 bases). Germline V gene sequence: CDR1 MRHNA, CDR2 SNTAGT. The CDR3 runs 17 residues. Between the trimmed V and J ends, which lost 0 bases and 3 bases, there was a span of 18 bases. This CDR3 is CASSDSSSASRIYEQYF. In DNA, the CDR3 is TGTGCCAGCAGTGACTCGTCTAGCGCGAGCCGGATCTACGAGCAGTACTTC.

In the case of this clonotype: This could be a read error, since a much larger clone is one nucleotide away. Likely a read error: the CDR3 ends without its conserved phenylalanine or tryptophan. The chain joins TRBV29-1 to TRBJ1-1, with D possibly TRBD1 on 6 matching bases. Trimming cost V 3 bases and J 3 bases, with 11 bases left between them. In germline, CDR1 is SQVTM, CDR2 ANQGSEA. There are 13 residues in the CDR3. The CDR3 spells CSVDGGGDTEAFL. In DNA, the CDR3 is TGCAGCGTTGATGGCGGGGGCGACACTGAAGCTTTCCTT.

This clonotype was picked up many times. The chain uses TRBV10-3 and TRBJ2-6; 12 bases line up with TRBD1. Germline V gives CDR1 ENHRY, CDR2 SYGVKD. J was trimmed by 2 bases and V by 10 bases; bases with no gene match: 3. The CDR3 runs 15 residues. The CDR3 here is CATGTGGAGANVLTF. Written as DNA, the CDR3 is TGTGCCACCGGGACAGGGGGCGCTGGGGCCAACGTCCTGACTTTC.

Regarding this clonotype: This clone may be a read error of a much larger clone one base away. CDR3 coding DNA: TGCGCCAGCAGCTTGGCTGGGGAACACACAGATACGCAGTATTTT. Translating gives CASSLAGEHTDTQYF. The chain employs TRBV5-1 and TRBJ2-3; D is undetermined. The CDR3 spans 15 residues. V was trimmed by 0 bases and J by 2 bases, leaving 10 bases between them. CDR1 SGHRS and CDR2 YFSETQ come from the germline V gene.

The sample holds many counts of this clonotype. The chain joins TRBV7-8 to TRBJ1-2; D is unclear. Germline loops: CDR1 SGHVS, CDR2 FQNEAQ. V was cut by 2 bases and J by 8 bases, with 12 bases left in between. CDR3 length equals 13 residues. CDR3 amino acids: CASSLRAPIGYTF. The CDR3 DNA follows: TGTGCCAGCAGCTTAAGGGCTCCTATAGGCTACACCTTC.

This clonotype was counted once. One base away lies a much larger clone, so this may be a sequencing read error. The J gene is TRBJ2-7, the V gene TRBV28, with D unresolved. The CDR3 is 16 amino acids. Germline loops: CDR1 MDHEN, CDR2 SYDVKM. CDR3 DNA sequence: TGTGCCAGCAATTTAAGTGGTATGTTTGGCTCCTACGAGCAGTACTTC. Protein: CASNLSGMFGSYEQYF. Combining the CDR3 with reference TRBV28 and TRBJ2-7 gives the whole variable domain DVKVTQSSRYLVKRTGEKVFLECVQDMDHENMFWYRQDPGLGLRLIYFSYDVKMKEKGDIPEGYSVSREKKERFSLILESASTNQTSMYLCASNLSGMFGSYEQYFGPGTRLTVT.

This clonotype was counted many times. The chain links TRBV28 to TRBJ2-7, with 7 positions matching TRBD2. CDR3 size: 15 residues. J gave up 7 bases and V 2 bases, and 11 bases lay outside the gene matches. CDR1 is MDHEN and CDR2 is SYDVKM in the germline V gene. CDR3 sequence reads: CASSLPAAGEGEQYF. The CDR3 bases are TGTGCCAGCAGTTTACCTGCGGCGGGAGAGGGGGAGCAGTACTTC.

This clonotype has only a few counts. CDR3 sequence (DNA): TGTGCCAGCAGCAACCCGACGGGGGCCTTGACCTACGAGCAGTACTTC. Translated: CASSNPTGALTYEQYF. V and J are TRBV7-6 and TRBJ2-4, with D perhaps TRBD1 or TRBD2 (6 bases each). Matching the DNA end better, TRBJ2-7 makes the J call doubtful. Looked up from germline, CDR1 is SGHVS and CDR2 is FNYEAQ. There are 16 residues in the CDR3.

The count of this clonotype is one. Being one base from a much bigger clone, this may be a read error. The rearrangement links TRBV12-5 to TRBJ1-2; possible D gene TRBD1, 5 bases. This CDR3 is 17 amino acids long. V lost 5 bases, J lost 4 bases, and 23 bases lay in between. Germline loops: CDR1 LGHNT, CDR2 FRNRAP. Written as DNA, the CDR3 is TGTGCTAGTGGTAGGATTTGTTTGCAGGGAAAGACCTATGGCTACACCTTC. Translating it yields CASGRICLQGKTYGYTF. Using reference TRBV12-5 and TRBJ1-2 for the parts outside the CDR3, the full variable domain is DARVTQTPRHKVTEMGQEVTMRCQPILGHNTVFWYRQTMMQGLELLAYFRNRAPLDDSGMPKDRFSAEMPDATLATLKIQPSEPRDSAVYFCASGRICLQGKTYGYTFGSGTRLTVV.

This clonotype was detected ten times or more. The gene calls are TRBV12-3 or TRBV12-4 and TRBJ2-3; TRBD1 might be the D (11 bases). Near its end, the DNA agrees better with TRBJ2-1, so the J call may be wrong. This CDR3 region has 19 residues. The DNA for the CDR3 is TGTGCCAGCAGTCCCCAGGACAGGGGGCGGCTAGCGGGGGTAGGTGAGCAGTTCTTC. It codes for CASSPQDRGRLAGVGEQFF.

This clonotype was observed many times. The V call is TRBV12-3 or TRBV12-4, the J call TRBJ1-6; D ambiguous. This CDR3 region has 11 residues. V lost 5 bases to trimming and J lost 14 bases, with 10 bases between them. DNA for the CDR3: TGTGCCAGCAGTAGCGGACGTTCCCTCCACTTT. Translating it yields CASSSGRSLHF.

About this clonotype itself: It may be a read error: a sequence one base away is much more abundant. This CDR3 fails to terminate in the conserved phenylalanine or tryptophan, so it likely reflects a read error. The chain couples TRBV28 to TRBJ2-7, with 7 positions matching TRBD2. Germline loops: CDR1 MDHEN, CDR2 SYDVKM. CDR3 size: 16 residues. The ends lost 5 bases at V and 5 bases at J; junction bases unmatched: 15. The CDR3 nucleotides read TGTGCCAGCAGTCCCCCAGATGAGCGGGATTTGAACGAGCAGTACCTC. Encoded protein: CASSPPDERDLNEQYL.

About this clonotype itself: A read error may be the cause here, since a much bigger clone is one base away. This chain links TRBV11-2 with TRBJ1-1, with D perhaps matching TRBD1 (5 bases). Germline V gene sequence: CDR1 SGHAT, CDR2 FQNNGV. The CDR3 consists of 15 residues. CDR3: CASNLPQGMNTEAFF. The CDR3 bases are TGTGCCAGCAACTTACCCCAGGGCATGAACACTGAAGCTTTCTTT. Full variable domain (rest looked up from reference TRBV11-2 and TRBJ1-1): EAGVAQSPRYKIIEKRQSVAFWCNPISGHATLYWYQQILGQGPKLLIQFQNNGVVDDSQLPKDRFSAERLKGVDSTLKIQPAKLEDSAVYLCASNLPQGMNTEAFFGQGTRLTVV.

Concerning this clonotype: This sequence may be a read error, since a much larger clone differs from it by one base. V usage is TRBV11-3 and J usage is TRBJ2-2; perhaps TRBD2 as D (5 bases). The CDR3 is made up of 13 amino acids. Germline values: CDR1 SGHNT, CDR2 YENEEA. The CDR3 bases are TGTGCCAACAGCGGCAGCTGGGCCGGGGAGCTGTTTTTT. This sequence encodes CANSGSWAGELFF.

This clonotype came up many times. The chain carries TRBV4-3 and TRBJ1-2; D uncertain. The CDR3 extends over 17 amino acids. CDR1 and CDR2 (germline): LGHNA, YSLEER. Trimming shortened V by 5 bases and J by 4 bases, and 23 bases separated the two germline ends. CDR3 DNA: TGCGCCAGCAGCGGTATAGAAGGACGTCGAAAGACCTATGGCTACACCTTC. Protein product: CASSGIEGRRKTYGYTF.

In this sample, this clonotype turned up many times. The rearrangement links TRBV5-6 to TRBJ1-2; the D is unclear. Germline V gives CDR1 SGHDT, CDR2 YYEEEE. The V gene lost 7 bases and the J gene lost 4 bases, with 23 bases spanning the gap. There are 16 residues in the CDR3. CDR3 in amino acids: CASCEPNSRKTYGYTF. The CDR3 DNA sequence: TGTGCCAGCTGTGAACCCAATAGTCGAAAGACCTATGGCTACACCTTC.

On this clonotype: With a much larger clone just one base away, this may be a read error. Here the CDR3 reads CASRSRNRSRTSGHYSYEQYF. The DNA for the CDR3 is TGTGCCAGCAGATCCCGGAACAGGAGCCGGACTAGCGGGCATTACTCCTACGAGCAGTACTTC. This chain joins TRBV6-6 and TRBJ2-7; TRBD2 aligns across 11 bases. CDR1 is MNHNY, CDR2 SVGAGI, per germline (reference sequence). After removal of 6 bases from V and 0 bases from J, the junction contained 22 bases not matched to a gene. The CDR3 has 21 amino acids.

This clonotype was seen many times. The rearrangement uses TRBV7-6 and TRBJ1-2; D not certain. V gave up 5 bases and J gave up 4 bases, with 23 bases separating them. This CDR3 is 17 amino acids long. CDR1 SGHVS and CDR2 FNYEAQ come from the germline V gene. CDR3 DNA: TGTGCCAGCAGCATTGTTCCTGAATCTCGAAAGACCTATGGCTACACCTTC. It is translated as CASSIVPESRKTYGYTF.

Many counts were recorded for this clonotype. This chain connects TRBV7-2 to TRBJ1-5; maybe TRBD1 (5 bases). Trimming took 6 bases from V and 4 from J, leaving 16 bases between them. From germline, CDR1 is SGHTA and CDR2 FQGNSA. The CDR3 consists of 15 residues. CDR3 sequence (DNA): TGTGCCAGCAGTCCAGCGGGGCAGGATAATCAGCCCCAGCATTTT. Translating it yields CASSPAGQDNQPQHF.

The chain joins TRBV14 to TRBJ2-1; D is undetermined. This CDR3 region has 17 residues. The germline V gene encodes CDR1 SGHDN and CDR2 FVKESK. V lost 4 bases and J 5 bases, leaving 21 bases between the germline ends. As DNA, the CDR3 is TGTGCCAGCAGCCGAACGACACAGCTTCCTCCGGACAATGAGCAGTTCTTC. Translation: CASSRTTQLPPDNEQFF.